This paragraph covers one TCR beta chain sequence. The data stem from a study of blood T cell repertoires in COVID-19. This CDR3 comprises 17 residues. J gave up 4 bases and V 5 bases, and 14 bases lay outside the gene matches. CDR1 and CDR2 from the germline V gene are LNHNV and YYDKDF (reference sequence). Profiled with immunoSEQ multiplex PCR; TCRdb holds only in-frame clones, not every one. The sample shows 500,000 or so clones, about nine tenths of them seen only once. Two consecutive negative NP/OP PCR tests, clearance, or resolved symptoms defined Cohort 3 recovery. Input material: PBMCs or T cells enriched from blood (not recorded which). The chain carries TRBV15 and TRBJ2-1, with TRBD1 matching over 7 bases. This TCR was recovered from a young woman who had recovered from COVID-19. The CDR3 nucleotides read TGTGCCACCAGCGACGAGTCCGGGACAGCGAGTTACAATGAGCAGTTCTTC. It translates to CATSDESGTASYNEQFF.